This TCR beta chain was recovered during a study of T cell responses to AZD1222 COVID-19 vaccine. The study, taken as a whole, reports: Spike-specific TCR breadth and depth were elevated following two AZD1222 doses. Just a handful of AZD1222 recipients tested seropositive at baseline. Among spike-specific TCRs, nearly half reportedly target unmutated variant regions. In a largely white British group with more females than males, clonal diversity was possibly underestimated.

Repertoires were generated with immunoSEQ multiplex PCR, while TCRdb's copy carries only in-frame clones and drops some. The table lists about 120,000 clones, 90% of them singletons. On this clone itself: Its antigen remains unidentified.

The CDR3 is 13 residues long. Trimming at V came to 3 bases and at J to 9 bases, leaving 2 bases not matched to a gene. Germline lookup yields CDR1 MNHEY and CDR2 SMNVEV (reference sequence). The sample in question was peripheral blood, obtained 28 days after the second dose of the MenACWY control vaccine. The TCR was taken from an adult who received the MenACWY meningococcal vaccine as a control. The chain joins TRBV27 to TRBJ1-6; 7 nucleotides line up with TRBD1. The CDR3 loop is CASSFSGGSPLHF. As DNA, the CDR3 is TGTGCCAGCAGTTTTTCAGGGGGTTCACCCCTCCACTTT.